One and the same sample provided the 30 T cell receptor beta chains below, sequenced in a study of beta chain features in type 1 diabetes. Expressed TCRB transcripts got sequenced, as all isolated RNA was reverse transcribed. Profiling relied on immunoSEQ multiplex PCR, and the TCRdb table lists in-frame clones only, not all of them. The table has around 690,000 clones, roughly 12% seen once. No antigen has been assigned to these receptors. Study-wide results and limits: Patients with Type 1 diabetes showed moderately but significantly shorter TCRB CDR3s in all four CD4+ subsets.

Sequenced: naive CD4+ T cells from blood. Source of these receptors: a man aged 25 to 40 with type 1 diabetes.

This clone was counted a few times. The chain links TRBV19 to TRBJ2-6; possible D gene TRBD1, 6 bases. Trimming shortened V by 5 bases and J by 4 bases, and 18 bases separated the two germline ends. In germline, CDR1 is LNHDA, CDR2 SQIVND (reference sequence). The CDR3 length is 17 residues. CDR3 DNA: TGTGCCAGTAGTGCCCGACAGGTCGTCGGAGGGGCCAACGTCCTGACTTTC. Translating it yields CASSARQVVGGANVLTF.

V gene TRBV18 combines with J gene TRBJ1-1; D is unresolved. The germline gives CDR1 KGHSH, CDR2 LQKENI. The CDR3 spans 15 residues. Trimming left V 3 bases short and J 1 base short, with 12 bases between. CDR3 coding DNA: TGTGCCAGCTCACCTCCTACCTATGGGAACACTGAAGCTTTCTTT. Residues: CASSPPTYGNTEAFF.

This clone was detected a few times. The V call is TRBV4-3, the J call TRBJ2-2; D is unresolved. The V gene lost 0 bases and the J gene lost 4 bases, with 9 bases spanning the gap. This CDR3 comprises 15 residues. Germline CDR1 reads LGHNA; CDR2 reads YSLEER. The CDR3 here is CASSQDHTGTGELFF. The CDR3, as DNA: TGCGCCAGCAGCCAAGATCATACCGGCACCGGGGAGCTGTTTTTT.

The V call is TRBV9, the J call TRBJ1-3; D gene ambiguous. V lost 3 bases, J lost 0 bases, and 16 bases lay in between. Per germline, CDR1 SGDLS and CDR2 YYNGEE. CDR3 size: 17 residues. The CDR3 bases are TGTGCCAGCAGCGCCGATTGGACTGCTAGCTCTGGAAACACCATATATTTT. As protein: CASSADWTASSGNTIYF.

In this sample, this clone turned up a few times. This sequence joins TRBV5-1 and TRBJ2-3; no firm D call. Trimming took 7 bases from V and 0 from J, leaving 12 bases between them. The CDR3 runs 14 residues. The V gene's germline CDR1 is SGHRS and CDR2 YFSETQ. CDR3 amino acids: CASSQTSSTDTQYF. As DNA, the CDR3 is TGCGCCAGCTCACAGACAAGCAGCACAGATACGCAGTATTTT.

This clone was observed a few times. V is TRBV28 and J is TRBJ2-2; D is uncertain. Trimming stripped 9 bases from V and 4 bases from J, with 12 bases between. The germline V gene encodes CDR1 MDHEN and CDR2 SYDVKM. This CDR3 has 13 amino acids. CDR3: CASRGISTGELFF. DNA for the CDR3: TGTGCCAGTAGAGGTATTTCCACCGGGGAGCTGTTTTTT.

The chain combines TRBV19 with TRBJ2-2; D call uncertain. Trimming left V 7 bases short and J 4 bases short, with 16 bases between. The CDR3 has 15 amino acids. CDR1 is LNHDA, CDR2 SQIVND, per germline (reference sequence). The CDR3 region is CASTPPGSFTGELFF. DNA of the CDR3: TGTGCCAGTACTCCCCCCGGCAGTTTCACCGGGGAGCTGTTTTTT. Variable domain in full (rest from reference TRBV19 and TRBJ2-2): DGGITQSPKYLFRKEGQNVTLSCEQNLNHDAMYWYRQDPGQGLRLIYYSQIVNDFQKGDIAEGYSVSREKKESFPLTVTSAQKNPTAFYLCASTPPGSFTGELFFGEGSRLTVL.

V usage is TRBV7-2 and J usage is TRBJ1-6; 7 bases agree with TRBD1. Germline V gene sequence: CDR1 SGHTA, CDR2 FQGNSA. This CDR3 has 15 residues. V was clipped by 5 bases and J by 7 bases; unmatched bases: 8. The CDR3 sequence: CASSPTRQGNSPLHF. The CDR3 DNA sequence: TGTGCCAGCAGCCCGACCCGACAGGGAAATTCACCCCTCCACTTT. Based on the CDR3 plus reference TRBV7-2 and TRBJ1-6, the full variable domain is GAGVSQSPSNKVTEKGKDVELRCDPISGHTALYWYRQSLGQGLEFLIYFQGNSAPDKSGLPSDRFSAERTGGSVSTLTIQRTQQEDSAVYLCASSPTRQGNSPLHFGNGTRLTVT.

V and J are TRBV14 and TRBJ1-2; 7 bases are shared with TRBD1. The V and J ends lost 4 bases and 4 bases, in that order; junction bases with no gene match: 9. The CDR3 is 15 residues long. The germline V gene has CDR1 SGHDN and CDR2 FVKESK. The CDR3 reads CASSPPGQFTYGYTF. In nucleotides, the CDR3 is TGTGCCAGCAGCCCTCCGGGACAGTTTACCTATGGCTACACCTTC.

This clone was picked up a small number of times. CDR3 region: CASSLASGGPGDTQYF. Written as DNA, the CDR3 is TGTGCCAGCAGCTTAGCCAGCGGGGGTCCCGGGGATACGCAGTATTTT. V gene TRBV7-8 combines with J gene TRBJ2-3, with 8 nucleotides matching TRBD2. V shed 0 bases and J 6 bases; nucleotides not matched to a gene: 8. The CDR3 extends over 16 amino acids. CDR1 and CDR2 (germline): SGHVS, FQNEAQ.

V and J are TRBV4-1 and TRBJ1-1, with D hard to call. Germline lookup yields CDR1 MGHRA and CDR2 YSYEKL. The germline V and J ends were trimmed by 1 base and 0 bases, with 6 bases remaining between them. This CDR3 region has 14 residues. CDR3 in amino acids: CASSQAGMNTEAFF. CDR3 bases: TGCGCCAGCAGCCAAGCCGGCATGAACACTGAAGCTTTCTTT.

This chain links TRBV2 with TRBJ1-1; D ambiguous. Germline CDR1 is SNHLY and CDR2 is FYNNEI. The CDR3 is 10 residues long. The V end was cut by 11 bases, the J end by 11 bases, with 15 bases between. The CDR3 bases are TGTGCCTGCCCGGGCTGTGAGGCTTTCTTT. It translates to CACPGCEAFF.

This clone showed up just a few times. For the CDR3, the DNA is TGTGCCAGCACCCGGGAAGTAGACAATGAGCAGTTCTTC. Amino acid sequence: CASTREVDNEQFF. The chain recombines TRBV6-5 with TRBJ2-1; D perhaps matches TRBD2 (5 bases). CDR3 length: 13 amino acids. Germline V gene sequence: CDR1 MNHEY, CDR2 SVGAGI. Trimming cost V 7 bases and J 5 bases, with 12 bases left between them.

The chain has TRBV29-1 and TRBJ1-2; 7 bases are a match to TRBD1. Trimming at V came to 7 bases and at J to 0 bases, leaving 5 bases not matched to a gene. This CDR3 has 13 amino acids. Germline lookup yields CDR1 SQVTM and CDR2 ANQGSEA. CDR3 sequence: CSAGDRSNYGYTF. The CDR3 bases are TGCAGCGCCGGGGACAGATCTAACTATGGCTACACCTTC.

The chain has TRBV7-9 and TRBJ1-4; 12 positions match TRBD1. The V gene end was trimmed by 3 bases and the J gene end by 7 bases; junction bases not matched to a gene: 12. The CDR3 covers 18 residues. CDR1 is SEHNR, CDR2 FQNEAQ, per germline (reference sequence). The CDR3 DNA is TGTGCCAGCAGCTTGGGACAGGGGGCAGCGGCGGGTGGTGAAAAACTGTTTTTT. It yields the protein CASSLGQGAAAGGEKLFF.

The CDR3 nucleotides are TGTGCCAGCAGGGAGCTCGGGACTAGCGGTCACAATGAGCAGTTCTTC. It yields the protein CASRELGTSGHNEQFF. The gene calls are TRBV2 and TRBJ2-1; 11 bases line up with TRBD2. Germline CDR1 SNHLY, CDR2 FYNNEI. Losses at the gene ends were 6 bases for V and 5 bases for J; bases not matched to a gene: 9. The CDR3 is 16 residues long.

A few counts support this clone. The gene calls are TRBV5-1 and TRBJ2-3; D gene ambiguous. The CDR3 is 15 residues long. CDR1 and CDR2 from the germline V gene are SGHRS and YFSETQ. Trimming took off 1 base at V and 1 base at J, with 10 bases between the two ends. CDR3 bases: TGCGCCAGCAGCTTGCGATCATCAGGCACAGATACGCAGTATTTT. Translation: CASSLRSSGTDTQYF.

This clone showed up just a few times. This chain uses TRBV29-1 with TRBJ2-4; D might be TRBD1 (5 bases). Germline CDR1 SQVTM, CDR2 ANQGSEA. Trimming pared 3 bases from V and 3 bases from J, leaving 9 bases between. The CDR3 length is 13 residues. The CDR3 region is CSVEGQDKNIQYF. The CDR3 DNA reads as TGCAGCGTTGAGGGGCAGGACAAAAACATTCAGTACTTC. Drawing the rest from reference TRBV29-1 and TRBJ2-4, the complete variable domain is SAVISQKPSRDICQRGTSLTIQCQVDSQVTMMFWYRQQPGQSLTLIATANQGSEATYESGFVIDKFPISRPNLTFSTLTVSNMSPEDSSIYLCSVEGQDKNIQYFGAGTRLSVL.

J is TRBJ1-1 and V is TRBV7-6; no clear D gene. Germline V gene lookup returns CDR1 SGHVS and CDR2 FNYEAQ. The CDR3 extends over 15 amino acids. The V and J ends lost 2 bases and 3 bases respectively, with 13 bases between them. CDR3 DNA sequence: TGTGCCAGCAGCTTAAGCGCAAAAGCTGACACTGAAGCTTTCTTT. Protein sequence: CASSLSAKADTEAFF.

In this sample, this clone turned up a few times. This chain links TRBV20-1 with TRBJ1-1; D unresolved. V gave up 1 base and J gave up 8 bases, with 5 bases separating them. This CDR3 spans 10 amino acids. Germline values: CDR1 DFQATT, CDR2 SNEGSKA (reference sequence). For the CDR3, the DNA is TGCAGTGCTAGAGGCTACGAAGCTTTCTTT. Translation gives CSARGYEAFF.

This chain connects TRBV30 to TRBJ2-1, with D tentatively TRBD1 (6 bases). Between the trimmed V and J ends, which lost 2 bases and 6 bases, there was a span of 8 bases. This CDR3 has 12 amino acids. Germline V gene lookup returns CDR1 GTSNPN and CDR2 SVGIG (reference sequence). CDR3 coding DNA: TGTGCCTGGAGTCAAGGGGGCAATGAGCAGTTCTTC. Its protein is CAWSQGGNEQFF.

This clone was seen a handful of times. This sequence joins TRBV30 and TRBJ2-7, with D maybe TRBD2 (7 bases). Per the germline V gene, CDR1 is GTSNPN and CDR2 is SVGIG (reference sequence). V lost 8 bases and J 0 bases, leaving 14 bases between the germline ends. The CDR3 spans 13 residues. This chain's CDR3 is CAGGGHLSYEQYF. The CDR3 bases are TGTGCCGGGGGGGGACATCTCTCCTACGAGCAGTACTTC.

The chain joins TRBV29-1 to TRBJ1-5; D remains unclear. Deletions cut 4 bases from V and 3 bases from J, with 10 bases between. The CDR3 runs to 13 residues. The germline V gene encodes CDR1 SQVTM and CDR2 ANQGSEA. The CDR3 is CSVGESDNQPQHF. Written as DNA, the CDR3 is TGCAGCGTTGGGGAGTCCGACAATCAGCCCCAGCATTTT.

This rearrangement joins TRBV19 to TRBJ2-1; weak D call: TRBD1 (5 bases). The CDR3 is made up of 17 amino acids. Germline CDR1 reads LNHDA; CDR2 reads SQIVND (reference sequence). V was cut by 6 bases and J by 0 bases, with 18 bases left in between. The CDR3 reads CASRGRAPSSSYNEQFF. The CDR3 DNA reads TGTGCCAGTAGGGGCAGGGCCCCTTCAAGCTCCTACAATGAGCAGTTCTTC.

The chain employs TRBV11-3 and TRBJ2-7; possible D gene TRBD2, 5 bases. The CDR3 has 12 amino acids. V lost 5 bases and J lost 5, with 10 bases in between. Germline CDR1 SGHNT, CDR2 YENEEA. Written as DNA, the CDR3 is TGTGCCAGCAGCGGGGAGTTCCACGAGCAGTACTTC. This encodes CASSGEFHEQYF.

The chain links TRBV7-2 to TRBJ2-7, with D uncertain. This CDR3 is 12 amino acids long. The germline V gene encodes CDR1 SGHTA and CDR2 FQGNSA. V was cut by 2 bases and J by 2 bases, with 4 bases left in between. The CDR3 nucleotides are TGTGCCAGCAGCTTATCCCCCTACGAGCAGTACTTC. This codes for CASSLSPYEQYF.

This clone turned up a few times. The chain couples TRBV9 to TRBJ1-2; 7 bases line up with TRBD1. The CDR3 contains 15 residues. The germline V gene has CDR1 SGDLS and CDR2 YYNGEE. Trimming took 4 bases from V and 3 from J; bases not matched to a gene: 9. The CDR3 is CASSPGQELYYGYTF. CDR3 DNA sequence: TGTGCCAGCAGCCCTGGACAGGAGCTTTACTATGGCTACACCTTC.

The chain couples TRBV9 to TRBJ2-5, with TRBD1 identical over 8 bases. V lost 1 base, J lost 2 bases, and 4 bases stayed unmatched. Looked up from germline, CDR1 is SGDLS and CDR2 is YYNGEE. The CDR3 contains 15 residues. This CDR3 is CASSVTTGGQETQYF. Here the CDR3 DNA reads TGTGCCAGCAGCGTAACCACAGGGGGTCAAGAGACCCAGTACTTC.

To note about this clone: At the DNA level, this CDR3 is encoded by other sequences in the same sample as well. The rearrangement links TRBV11-3 to TRBJ1-1; D perhaps matches TRBD1 (5 bases). The ends were cut back, 5 bases at V and 1 base at J, with 8 bases in the middle. Germline V lookup: CDR1 SGHNT, CDR2 YENEEA. The CDR3 runs 13 residues. The chain's CDR3 is CASSLGENTEAFF. The CDR3 coding sequence is TGTGCCAGCAGCCTAGGGGAGAACACTGAAGCTTTCTTT.

This chain joins TRBV25-1 and TRBJ1-2; D uncertain. Germline assignment: CDR1 MGHDK and CDR2 SYGVNS. The CDR3 spans 11 residues. Trimming stripped 8 bases from V and 9 bases from J, with 13 bases between. Written as DNA, the CDR3 is TGTGCCAGCTTCCAACCCCCCAGCTACACCTTC. Protein: CASFQPPSYTF.